This T cell receptor beta chain was identified during a study of shared clonotypes between healthy human individuals. In its sample, this clone was seen many times. In the authors' methods: Without quality scores, immunoSEQ junctional reads could not be filtered like full-length reads. Profiling relied on immunoSEQ multiplex PCR, and the TCRdb table lists in-frame clones only, not all of them. That table gives V, J and clone size, and the DNA gave D and trimming. The sample includes around 1,100,000 clones, roughly 80% of them seen just once. Sequenced: memory CD4+ T cells from PBMCs. The subset is: CD45RA-negative fraction. This sequence was found in a man aged 18 to 30 in good health. Some clones in this sample may be carry-over from other donors' samples.

The CDR3 is CASSPTTGPEAFF. The CDR3 nucleotides are TGTGCCAGCAGCCCAACGACAGGGCCCGAAGCTTTCTTT. The V and J genes are TRBV6-6 and TRBJ1-1, with 7 bases fitting TRBD1. V shed 6 bases and J 8 bases; nucleotides not matched to a gene: 9. The CDR3 is 13 residues long. Per germline, CDR1 MNHNY and CDR2 SVGAGI (reference sequence).